Following are 10 T cell receptor beta chains from one sample sequenced in a study of CXCR3-negative and CXCR3-positive naive CD8 T cells (dated by TCRdb to about 2019). The paper as a whole reports these results and caveats: TRB CDR3s from CXCR3-positive naive cells showed higher hydrophobicity (lower Kidera factor 4), lower energy, and higher strength and volume indices than CXCR3-negative naive cells.

Reads for this sample came from a NextSeq 550. The Human TCR Profiling Kit (MiLaboratory) was used to make UMI-labeled 5' RACE TRB cDNA libraries. The reads went through TCRdb reprocessing, and each CDR3 protein sequence gets one entry with no DNA. This sample's clone table shows more than 80,000 distinct CDR3 sequences. The biggest ten clones account for approximately 0.82% of the sample. These receptors have no known antigen. The material sequenced was naive CXCR3+ CD8+ T cells from blood. The sample's cell subset or site label, in plain terms: CD45RO-CCR7+CD27+CD95- naive CD8+ T cells expressing CXCR3 (TNR3+). These receptors came from a human donor in good health. Some clones in this sample may be carry-over from other donors' samples.

V and J are TRBV5-1 and TRBJ2-1. Germline loops: CDR1 SGHRS, CDR2 YFSETQ. The CDR3 sequence is 14 residues long. CDR3 protein: CASSTSNWVNEQFF.

J is TRBJ1-1 and V is TRBV7-9. Germline V CDR1 and CDR2: SEHNR, FQNEAQ (reference sequence). The CDR3 runs 14 residues. CDR3 sequence reads: CASSLGGLRTEAFF.

V is TRBV29-1 and J is TRBJ2-3; TCRdb proposes TRBD2, but this gene call is untestable without DNA. From germline, CDR1 is SQVTM and CDR2 ANQGSEA. This CDR3 region has 21 residues. CDR3 amino acids: CSVEVPPIGTSGREVTDTQYF.

The chain joins TRBV7-9 to TRBJ1-2; TCRdb outputs TRBD1, but without DNA this stays unchecked. From germline, CDR1 is SEHNR and CDR2 FQNEAQ (reference sequence). This CDR3 contains 15 residues. CDR3 in amino acids: CASSLGGATNYGYTF.

V gene TRBV25-1 combines with J gene TRBJ2-7; TCRdb's assignment of TRBD2 cannot be checked, as there is no DNA. This CDR3 is built from 14 residues. Germline loops: CDR1 MGHDK, CDR2 SYGVNS. The CDR3 loop reads CASSVLAESYEQYF.

The V gene is TRBV7-9, the J gene TRBJ2-1; TCRdb's D call, TRBD1, is unchecked because there is no DNA. CDR3 length: 18 residues. CDR1 is SEHNR, CDR2 FQNEAQ, per germline (reference sequence). CDR3: CASSSDYRGRPLGDEQFF.

The chain couples TRBV20-1 to TRBJ2-7; TCRdb indicates TRBD1, and absent DNA this call remains unverified. This CDR3 comprises 13 residues. CDR1 DFQATT and CDR2 SNEGSKA come from the germline V gene (reference sequence). CDR3 loop: CSARGGGDYEQYF.

The genes are TRBV28 and TRBJ2-2; no DNA is available, so the TRBD1 call from TCRdb remains unchecked. The V gene's germline CDR1 is MDHEN and CDR2 SYDVKM. The CDR3 extends over 14 amino acids. The CDR3 sequence is CVSSPGRNPGELFF.

The V call is TRBV28, the J call TRBJ2-7; there is no DNA to check the TCRdb D call of TRBD2. The germline gives CDR1 MDHEN, CDR2 SYDVKM. CDR3 length: 21 residues. The CDR3 spells CASSFPEGPPGKDSPTYEQYF.

The genes are TRBV5-1 and TRBJ1-1; with no DNA, the TCRdb D assignment of TRBD1 cannot be verified. Germline V lookup: CDR1 SGHRS, CDR2 YFSETQ. The CDR3 has 13 amino acids. CDR3 sequence reads: CASSSTENTEAFF.